This passage covers 18 T cell receptor beta chains from one sample sequenced in a study of tumor-infiltrating lymphocytes in oesophageal squamous cell carcinoma. From the PCR reads, TCRdb called clonotypes with MiXCR, one entry per CDR3 protein. This table holds 15,000 to 20,000 distinct CDR3 sequences, 44% found once. The sample consisted of blood. The source of these receptors is a female donor with esophageal squamous cell carcinoma.

The rearrangement uses TRBV6-6 and TRBJ2-5, with 7 nucleotides matching TRBD1. The J call may be faulty, since TRBJ2-7 better matches the DNA end. Germline loops: CDR1 MNHNY, CDR2 SVGAGI (reference sequence). This CDR3 has 15 amino acids. The CDR3 reads CASSIQGTLSYEQYF. CDR3 DNA: TGTGCCAGCAGTATACAGGGGACCCTCTCATACGAGCAGTACTTC.

The chain has TRBV7-2 and TRBJ1-2; D remains ambiguous. Germline CDR1 reads SGHTA; CDR2 reads FQGNSA. This CDR3 contains 13 residues. Trimming removed 4 bases at V and 8 bases at J, with 14 bases between. The DNA for the CDR3 is TGTGCCAGCAGCTCGCGTCAGCGGTTGGGCTACACCTTC. It codes for CASSSRQRLGYTF.

Notes on this clonotype: It is likely a read error, because the conserved phenylalanine at the end of the CDR3 is missing. The DNA is left out, because the CDR3 cannot be placed on it with certainty; the CDR3 is given as TCRdb lists it. The chain has TRBV7-3 and TRBJ2-4. The CDR3 is made up of 8 amino acids, end residues included. Germline CDR1 SGHTA, CDR2 FQGTGA. The CDR3 sequence is CASSLTPR.

By its share, this clonotype is medium-sized. The chain carries TRBV11-3 and TRBJ2-1; 8 bases are a match to TRBD2. Germline CDR1 reads SGHNT; CDR2 reads YENEEA. V shed 2 bases and J 7 bases; nucleotides not matched to a gene: 7. There are 15 residues in the CDR3. CDR3 nucleotides: TGTGCCAGCAGCTTATCTCCGGGAGGGTGGAATGAGCAGTTCTTC. This sequence encodes CASSLSPGGWNEQFF.

This clonotype was observed a few times. V is TRBV5-1 and J is TRBJ2-5; a weak D match, TRBD2 (6 bases). V dropped 0 bases and J dropped 11 bases, with 23 bases sitting between them. The CDR3 runs to 16 residues. The V gene's germline CDR1 is SGHRS and CDR2 YFSETQ. CDR3 DNA: TGCGCCAGCAGCTTGGCCCGTGGGGGGTCCTACAATGAGCAGTACTTC. Translation gives CASSLARGGSYNEQYF.

This clonotype was observed many times. V gene TRBV5-1 combines with J gene TRBJ1-1; 9 bases align to TRBD1. The germline CDR1 and CDR2 sequences are SGHRS and YFSETQ. After removal of 4 bases from V and 5 bases from J, the junction contained 9 bases not matched to a gene. There are 15 residues in the CDR3. CDR3 in amino acids: CASSPWDRVETEAFF. CDR3 coding DNA: TGCGCCAGCAGCCCCTGGGACAGGGTTGAGACTGAAGCTTTCTTT.

This clonotype appeared many times. The chain is built from TRBV25-1 and TRBJ2-6; the match to TRBD1 covers 10 bases. CDR3 length: 15 residues. Looked up from germline, CDR1 is MGHDK and CDR2 is SYGVNS. V lost 6 bases, J lost 4 bases, and 3 bases stayed unmatched. CDR3 sequence (DNA): TGTGCCAGCAGCAAGACAGGGGGCGGGGCCAACGTCCTGACTTTC. It yields the protein CASSKTGGGANVLTF.

This clonotype was detected only a few times. The CDR3 region is CASKDRNTDTQYF. The CDR3 bases are TGTGCCAGCAAGGACAGGAACACAGATACGCAGTATTTT. The chain combines TRBV7-6 with TRBJ2-3; the match to TRBD1 covers 7 bases. The germline V gene encodes CDR1 SGHVS and CDR2 FNYEAQ. This CDR3 is 13 amino acids long. The ends lost 7 bases at V and 2 bases at J; junction bases unmatched: 3.

This clonotype has at least ten counts. The rearrangement joins TRBV27 to TRBJ1-2, with a weak D call TRBD1 (5 bases). The germline V and J ends were trimmed by 6 bases and 2 bases, with 22 bases remaining between them. The CDR3 runs 17 residues. The germline CDR1 and CDR2 sequences are MNHEY and SMNVEV (reference sequence). This chain's CDR3 is CASSPVSGWAGNYGYTF. The CDR3 DNA follows: TGTGCCAGCAGCCCCGTTAGTGGTTGGGCAGGGAACTATGGCTACACCTTC.

The chain links TRBV7-8 to TRBJ2-7; D is unclear. The assigned J gene may be wrong: the sequence end matches TRBJ2-1 better. Germline V gene data show CDR1 as SGHVS and CDR2 as FQNEAQ. The CDR3 covers 13 residues. The CDR3 spells CASSPGEVSEQFF. For the CDR3, the DNA is TGTGCCAGCAGCCCCGGCGAGGTGAGTGAGCAGTTCTTC.

This clonotype has a handful of counts. The rearrangement joins TRBV6-8 to TRBJ2-4; 13 bases are a match to TRBD2. The J call may be in error: the DNA end matches TRBJ2-1 better. CDR3 length: 15 amino acids. CDR1 is MNHGY, CDR2 SAAAGT, per germline. The CDR3 sequence is CASTLLAGGTNEQFF. The CDR3 nucleotides are TGTGCCAGCACCTTACTAGCGGGAGGGACCAATGAGCAGTTCTTC.

By share, this clonotype counts as medium-sized (0.01 to 0.1%). This chain connects TRBV7-3 to TRBJ2-1; 9 bases map to TRBD2. Losses at the gene ends were 2 bases for V and 4 bases for J; bases not matched to a gene: 6. Germline CDR1 SGHTA, CDR2 FQGTGA. This CDR3 region has 16 residues. As DNA, the CDR3 is TGTGCCAGCAGCTTATCGCCGACTAGCGGATACAATGAGCAGTTCTTC. Protein product: CASSLSPTSGYNEQFF. Filled out from reference TRBV7-3 and TRBJ2-1, the complete variable domain reads GAGVSQTPSNKVTEKGKYVELRCDPISGHTALYWYRQSLGQGPEFLIYFQGTGAADDSGLPNDRFFAVRPEGSVSTLKIQRTERGDSAVYLCASSLSPTSGYNEQFFGPGTRLTVL.

This clonotype is labeled as medium-sized. The rearrangement uses TRBV7-2 and TRBJ2-1, with TRBD2 identical over 7 bases. The germline V gene has CDR1 SGHTA and CDR2 FQGNSA. The CDR3 extends over 15 amino acids. V gave up 7 bases and J gave up 4 bases; unmatched junction bases: 10. CDR3 nucleotide sequence: TGTGCCAGCACCCTCCATGCTAGCGGTTACAATGAGCAGTTCTTC. It yields the protein CASTLHASGYNEQFF.

This sequence joins TRBV7-8 and TRBJ2-1; a possible D gene is TRBD2 (7 bases). Judging by the DNA end, TRBJ2-7 fits better; the J call may be wrong. This CDR3 comprises 16 residues. Germline lookup yields CDR1 SGHVS and CDR2 FQNEAQ. CDR3 DNA: TGTGCCAGCAGCTTAGAGGGGGGCTCGGGGGGTTACGAGCAGTACTTC. Its protein product is CASSLEGGSGGYEQYF.

This chain joins TRBV6-5 and TRBJ2-3; TRBD2 matches at 14 bases. V lost 6 bases to trimming and J lost 0 bases; unmatched junction nucleotides: 2. The CDR3 covers 16 residues. Looked up from germline, CDR1 is MNHEY and CDR2 is SVGAGI. As DNA, the CDR3 is TGTGCCAGCAGGAGGACTAGCGGGAGGAGCACAGATACGCAGTATTTT. Translated: CASRRTSGRSTDTQYF.

V gene TRBV11-3 combines with J gene TRBJ2-3; 8 bases fit TRBD2. V dropped 1 base and J dropped 2; count of bases not matched to a gene: 5. Germline loops: CDR1 SGHNT, CDR2 YENEEA. The CDR3 extends over 16 amino acids. The CDR3 bases are TGTGCCAGCAGCTTAGGTGCAGCGGGAGACACAGATACGCAGTATTTT. Translating it yields CASSLGAAGDTDTQYF. Full variable domain (outside the CDR3, taken from reference TRBV11-3 and TRBJ2-3): EAGVVQSPRYKIIEKKQPVAFWCNPISGHNTLYWYLQNLGQGPELLIRYENEEAVDDSQLPKDRFSAERLKGVDSTLKIQPAELGDSAVYLCASSLGAAGDTDTQYFGPGTRLTVL.

This clonotype qualifies as medium-sized (0.01 to 0.1%). This sequence joins TRBV7-9 and TRBJ2-1; 9 bases fit TRBD1. The germline V gene encodes CDR1 SEHNR and CDR2 FQNEAQ (reference sequence). The length of the CDR3 is 18 residues. V lost 4 bases to trimming and J lost 10 bases; unmatched junction nucleotides: 20. The CDR3: CASSSTLGGTGTGGEQFF. The CDR3 DNA follows: TGTGCCAGCAGCTCCACCCTCGGTGGGACAGGGACAGGAGGGGAGCAGTTCTTC. The full variable domain, in which reference TRBV7-9 and TRBJ2-1 provide the parts outside the CDR3, is DTGVSQNPRHKITKRGQNVTFRCDPISEHNRLYWYRQTLGQGPEFLTYFQNEAQLEKSRLLSDRFSAERPKGSFSTLEIQRTEQGDSAMYLCASSSTLGGTGTGGEQFFGPGTRLTVL.

The V gene is TRBV7-9, the J gene TRBJ2-7; no clear D. V gave up 5 bases and J gave up 3 bases, with 8 bases separating them. Germline V lookup: CDR1 SEHNR, CDR2 FQNEAQ (reference sequence). This CDR3 has 12 residues. In DNA, the CDR3 is TGTGCCAGCAGCACATCAAACTACGAGCAGTACTTC. Its translation: CASSTSNYEQYF.